Below are 12 T cell receptor beta chains sequenced from a single sample in a study of shared clonotypes between healthy human individuals. Sequenced by immunoSEQ multiplex PCR; TCRdb stores in-frame clones only, minus some. The data contain over 1.4 million clones, roughly 97% of them singletons. Input material: naive CD4+ T cells sorted from blood. Subset given: CD45RA+ positively selected. The receptor set was obtained from a man aged 25 to 40 in good health.

The V call is TRBV29-1, the J call TRBJ2-3; 7 positions agree with TRBD2. The CDR3 contains 14 residues. With V trimmed by 6 bases and J by 1 base, 7 bases remained unmatched. Per the germline V gene, CDR1 is SQVTM and CDR2 is ANQGSEA. DNA of the CDR3: TGCAGCGTGGGGGGAGGGCTCCGCACAGATACGCAGTATTTT. Its protein product is CSVGGGLRTDTQYF.

The V gene is TRBV7-9, the J gene TRBJ2-5, with D possibly being TRBD1 (6 bases). Germline CDR1 reads SEHNR; CDR2 reads FQNEAQ (reference sequence). This CDR3 contains 16 residues. Trimming left V 5 bases short and J 5 bases short, with 21 bases between. This CDR3 is CASSAGLGTMGETQYF. The CDR3 DNA reads TGTGCCAGCAGCGCAGGACTGGGGACAATGGGTGAGACCCAGTACTTC.

The genes are TRBV19 and TRBJ1-5; a weak D match, TRBD1 (5 bases). The CDR3 sequence is 15 residues long. Trimming pared 0 bases from V and 6 bases from J, leaving 12 bases between. Germline V lookup: CDR1 LNHDA, CDR2 SQIVND (reference sequence). The CDR3 DNA is TGTGCCAGTAGTATAGATGCAGGGCTAGGTCAGCCCCAGCATTTT. It specifies CASSIDAGLGQPQHF.

V is TRBV5-1 and J is TRBJ1-2, with a tentative D call TRBD1 (5 bases). The CDR3 loop spans 13 amino acids. Between the trimmed V and J ends, which lost 5 bases and 7 bases, there was a span of 15 bases. Germline-derived CDR1 and CDR2 are SGHRS and YFSETQ. DNA for the CDR3: TGCGCCAGCAGTCCGGGGCCAACGGGTGGCTACACCTTC. Its translation: CASSPGPTGGYTF.

Comments on this clone: This same CDR3 is encoded by further DNA sequences in the sample. The CDR3: CASSVLSYNEQFF. The CDR3 region has the DNA TGTGCCAGCAGCGTACTCTCCTACAATGAGCAGTTCTTC. This chain joins TRBV9 and TRBJ2-1; D is ambiguous. In germline, CDR1 is SGDLS, CDR2 YYNGEE. V lost 1 base, J lost 0 bases, and 2 bases lay in between. There are 13 residues in the CDR3.

This clone has just one count. The chain links TRBV29-1 to TRBJ1-2; no reliable D call. The CDR3 extends over 8 amino acids. Looked up from germline, CDR1 is SQVTM and CDR2 is ANQGSEA. Trimming took off 3 bases at V and 8 bases at J, with 1 base between the two ends. CDR3 protein: CSVEGYTF. DNA of the CDR3: TGCAGCGTTGAGGGCTACACCTTC.

The CDR3 sequence is CASSYLLGGVEQFF. As DNA, the CDR3 is TGTGCCAGCAGTTATCTCCTGGGGGGCGTTGAGCAGTTCTTC. The J gene is TRBJ2-1, the V gene TRBV6-6; D possibly uses TRBD1 or TRBD2 (6 bases each). Germline V gene data show CDR1 as MNHNY and CDR2 as SVGAGI (reference sequence). CDR3 length equals 14 residues. V shed 3 bases and J shed 9 bases, with 15 bases lying between them.

This chain joins TRBV4-3 and TRBJ2-7; 10 bases agree with TRBD2. The V gene end was trimmed by 0 bases and the J gene end by 9 bases; junction bases not matched to a gene: 8. Germline V gives CDR1 LGHNA, CDR2 YSLEER. The CDR3 sequence is 15 residues long. CDR3 coding DNA: TGCGCCAGCAGCCAAGAAGCAAGCGGGAGGGCCGGGCAGTACTTC. Translation: CASSQEASGRAGQYF.

For the CDR3, the DNA is TGTGCCAGCAGCGTAGACATCCGACTAGCGGGAGGGCCTACGAACACCGGGGAGCTGTTTTTT. Translation: CASSVDIRLAGGPTNTGELFF. V gene TRBV9 combines with J gene TRBJ2-2, with 14 nucleotides matching TRBD2. Germline V gene lookup returns CDR1 SGDLS and CDR2 YYNGEE. The J segment lost 0 bases and the V segment lost 0 bases, leaving 10 bases of the junction unmatched. The CDR3 runs to 21 residues. Supplemented by reference TRBV9 and TRBJ2-2, the full variable domain reads DSGVTQTPKHLITATGQRVTLRCSPRSGDLSVYWYQQSLDQGLQFLIQYYNGEERAKGNILERFSAQQFPDLHSELNLSSLELGDSALYFCASSVDIRLAGGPTNTGELFFGEGSRLTVL.

The chain recombines TRBV7-8 with TRBJ1-4; D gene uncertain. The V gene lost 5 bases and the J gene lost 8 bases, with 12 bases spanning the gap. CDR1 SGHVS and CDR2 FQNEAQ come from the germline V gene. The CDR3 is 13 residues long. In DNA, the CDR3 is TGTGCCAGCAGCCCCCCGAGAGGCGAAAAACTGTTTTTT. It specifies CASSPPRGEKLFF.

This clone has a single count. This rearrangement joins TRBV4-3 to TRBJ1-4, with 7 nucleotides matching TRBD1. After removal of 5 bases from V and 4 bases from J, the junction contained 4 bases not matched to a gene. This CDR3 is built from 14 residues. From germline, CDR1 is LGHNA and CDR2 YSLEER. The DNA of the CDR3 is TGCGCCAGCAGCAGGGGGCCGGGTAATGAAAAACTGTTTTTT. This encodes CASSRGPGNEKLFF.

The chain uses TRBV10-2 and TRBJ2-1, with D uncertain. The CDR3 has 16 amino acids. Trimming pared 2 bases from V and 0 bases from J, leaving 11 bases between. Germline V CDR1 and CDR2: WSHSY, SAAADI. The CDR3, as DNA: TGCGCCAGCAGTGAGGAAGGGTCGAGCTCCTACAATGAGCAGTTCTTC. This gives the protein CASSEEGSSSYNEQFF.